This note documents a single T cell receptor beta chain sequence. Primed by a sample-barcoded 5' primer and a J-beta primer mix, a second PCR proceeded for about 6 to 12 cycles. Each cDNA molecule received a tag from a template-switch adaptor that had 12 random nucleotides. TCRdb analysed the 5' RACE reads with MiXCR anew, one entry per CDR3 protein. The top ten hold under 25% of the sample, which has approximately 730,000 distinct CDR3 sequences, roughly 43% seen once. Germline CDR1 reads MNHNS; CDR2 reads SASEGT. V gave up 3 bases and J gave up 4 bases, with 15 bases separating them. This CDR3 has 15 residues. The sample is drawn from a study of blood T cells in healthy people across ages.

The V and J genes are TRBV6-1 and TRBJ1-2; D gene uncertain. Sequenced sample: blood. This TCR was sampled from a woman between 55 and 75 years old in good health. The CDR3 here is CASSDVEEGSYGYTF. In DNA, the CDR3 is TGTGCCAGCAGTGATGTGGAGGAGGGTAGCTATGGCTACACCTTC.